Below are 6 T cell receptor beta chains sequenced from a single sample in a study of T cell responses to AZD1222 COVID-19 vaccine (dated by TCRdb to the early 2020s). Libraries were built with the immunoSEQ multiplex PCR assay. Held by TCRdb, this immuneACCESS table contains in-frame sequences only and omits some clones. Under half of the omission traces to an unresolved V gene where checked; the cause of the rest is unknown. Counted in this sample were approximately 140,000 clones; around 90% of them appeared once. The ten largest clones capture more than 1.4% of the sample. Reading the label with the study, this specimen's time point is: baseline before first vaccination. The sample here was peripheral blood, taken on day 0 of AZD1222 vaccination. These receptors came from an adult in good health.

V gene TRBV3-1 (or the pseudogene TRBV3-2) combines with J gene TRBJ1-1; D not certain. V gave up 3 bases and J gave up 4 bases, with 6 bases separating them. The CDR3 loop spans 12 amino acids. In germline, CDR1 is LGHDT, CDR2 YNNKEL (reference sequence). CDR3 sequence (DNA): TGTGCCAGCAGCCAGGGCTCCACTGAAGCTTTCTTT. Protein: CASSQGSTEAFF.

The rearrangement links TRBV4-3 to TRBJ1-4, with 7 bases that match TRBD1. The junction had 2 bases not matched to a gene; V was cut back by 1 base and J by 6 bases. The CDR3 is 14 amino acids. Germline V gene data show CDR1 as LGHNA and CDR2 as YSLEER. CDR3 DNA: TGCGCCAGCAGCCAAGGCCAGGGGGATGAAAAACTGTTTTTT. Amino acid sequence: CASSQGQGDEKLFF.

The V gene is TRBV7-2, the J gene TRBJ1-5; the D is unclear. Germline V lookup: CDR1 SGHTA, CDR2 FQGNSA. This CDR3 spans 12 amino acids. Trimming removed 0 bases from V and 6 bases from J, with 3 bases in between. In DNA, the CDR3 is TGTGCCAGCAGCTTAGCTGGTCAGCCCCAGCATTTT. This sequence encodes CASSLAGQPQHF.

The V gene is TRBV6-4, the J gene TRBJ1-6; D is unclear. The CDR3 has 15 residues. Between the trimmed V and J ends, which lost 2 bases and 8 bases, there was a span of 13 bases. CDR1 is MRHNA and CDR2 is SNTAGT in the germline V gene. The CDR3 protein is CASSDVWRGDSPLHF. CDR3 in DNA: TGTGCCAGCAGTGACGTTTGGCGGGGAGATTCACCCCTCCACTTT.

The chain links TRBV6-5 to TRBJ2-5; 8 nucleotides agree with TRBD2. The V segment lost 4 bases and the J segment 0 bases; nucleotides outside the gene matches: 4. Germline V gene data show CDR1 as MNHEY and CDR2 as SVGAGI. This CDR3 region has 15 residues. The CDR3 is CASSSRGGDQETQYF. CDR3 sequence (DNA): TGTGCCAGCAGTTCCCGGGGGGGGGACCAAGAGACCCAGTACTTC.

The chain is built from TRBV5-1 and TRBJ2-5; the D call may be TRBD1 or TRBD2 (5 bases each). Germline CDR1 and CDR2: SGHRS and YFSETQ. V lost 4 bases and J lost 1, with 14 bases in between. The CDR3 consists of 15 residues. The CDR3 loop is CASSPPEGTQETQYF. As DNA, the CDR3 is TGCGCCAGCAGCCCGCCTGAGGGGACCCAAGAGACCCAGTACTTC.